Shown below are 7 T cell receptor beta chains from a single sample sequenced in a study of CD8 T cells in ankylosing spondylitis. Points from the study as a whole: For ankylosing spondylitis blood, a TCR beta motif of 8 or 9 highly homologous variants appeared characteristic.

The antigens for these receptors are not known. TCRdb fed the 5' RACE reads into MiXCR, producing one record per CDR3 protein. The sample lists 750,000 to 850,000 distinct CDR3 sequences, around 11% seen once, with approximately 0.5% in the top ten. The sample taken for sequencing was blood, either unsorted or a sorted T cell fraction (not recorded which). The source is a male donor with ankylosing spondylitis.

The chain combines TRBV5-1 with TRBJ1-2; a weak D match, TRBD1 (5 bases). The CDR3 consists of 15 residues. Germline assignment: CDR1 SGHRS and CDR2 YFSETQ. V lost 1 base and J lost 2, with 12 bases in between. The CDR3 spells CASSLRPEGNYGYTF. The CDR3 bases are TGCGCCAGCAGCTTGCGCCCCGAGGGGAACTATGGCTACACCTTC. Looking up the rest from reference TRBV5-1 and TRBJ1-2 gives the full variable domain: KAGVTQTPRYLIKTRGQQVTLSCSPISGHRSVSWYQQTPGQGLQFLFEYFSETQRNKGNFPGRFSGRQFSNSRSEMNVSTLELGDSALYLCASSLRPEGNYGYTFGSGTRLTVV.

The V gene is TRBV6-2 or TRBV6-3, the J gene TRBJ1-6, with 11 bases aligning to TRBD1. The length of the CDR3 is 17 residues. The trim removed 6 bases at V and 7 bases at J, leaving 11 bases unmatched. Germline CDR1 and CDR2: MNHEY and SVGEGT. This CDR3 is CASRWTGGLEWNSPLHF. As DNA, the CDR3 is TGTGCCAGCAGATGGACAGGGGGCCTAGAATGGAATTCACCCCTCCACTTT.

This clonotype occurred a few times. The rearrangement links TRBV12-3 or TRBV12-4 to TRBJ2-6, with a weak D call TRBD2 (6 bases). The CDR3 covers 16 residues. Trimming shortened V by 8 bases and J by 0 bases, and 14 bases separated the two germline ends. The CDR3 loop reads CASSGGLGSGANVLTF. DNA for the CDR3: TGTGCCAGCTCTGGGGGACTGGGCTCTGGGGCCAACGTCCTGACTTTC.

Only a few counts were recorded for this clonotype. The chain has TRBV7-8 and TRBJ2-7, with D unresolved. This CDR3 spans 18 amino acids. V lost 0 bases to trimming and J lost 0 bases, with 18 bases between them. Germline V gene lookup returns CDR1 SGHVS and CDR2 FQNEAQ. The CDR3 is CASSLASSWQLTSYEQYF. The CDR3 region has the DNA TGTGCCAGCAGCTTAGCCTCTTCCTGGCAGTTGACCTCCTACGAGCAGTACTTC.

This chain joins TRBV30 and TRBJ1-5; D might be TRBD1 (6 bases). Trimming shortened V by 4 bases and J by 2 bases, and 15 bases separated the two germline ends. Germline V lookup: CDR1 GTSNPN, CDR2 SVGIG (reference sequence). The CDR3 sequence is 15 residues long. This CDR3 is CAWTPGGLGNQPQHF. The CDR3 nucleotides are TGTGCCTGGACCCCGGGGGGGCTAGGCAATCAGCCCCAGCATTTT.

In this sample, this clonotype turned up a few times. CDR3 loop: CASSFNRVTTGELFF. The CDR3, as DNA: TGCGCCAGCAGCTTTAACAGGGTGACCACCGGGGAGCTGTTTTTT. The chain is built from TRBV5-1 and TRBJ2-2; perhaps TRBD1 as D (6 bases). The CDR3 consists of 15 residues. Between the trimmed V and J ends, which lost 2 bases and 4 bases, there was a span of 12 bases. The germline V gene encodes CDR1 SGHRS and CDR2 YFSETQ.

This clonotype was counted between two and nine times. The V and J genes are TRBV6-1 and TRBJ2-1, with D uncertain. Between the trimmed V and J ends, which lost 2 bases and 8 bases, there was a span of 10 bases. The CDR3 consists of 13 residues. Germline loops: CDR1 MNHNS, CDR2 SASEGT. The CDR3 loop reads CASSEQRLDEQFF. CDR3 in DNA: TGTGCCAGCAGTGAACAGAGGTTGGATGAGCAGTTCTTC.